The 31 T cell receptor beta chains below come from one sample, sequenced in a study of T cell responses to AZD1222 COVID-19 vaccine (dated by TCRdb to the early 2020s). The receptor library was made with the immunoSEQ multiplex PCR assay. This is the immuneACCESS table as TCRdb keeps it, with only in-frame sequences that have V and J called. A part of the clones is gone; compared with another copy, unresolved V genes explain less than half, and the rest is unexplained. This sample is represented by roughly 150,000 clones; 85% to 90% of them were singletons. Clones ranked in the top ten supply around 6.9% of the sample. The label giving this sample's time point can be read as: baseline before first vaccination. Specimen: peripheral blood, collected on day 0 of AZD1222 vaccination. These receptors all come from an adult in good health.

The chain combines TRBV7-8 with TRBJ2-1; D is unresolved. Trimming cost V 4 bases and J 1 base, with 11 bases left between them. Per the germline V gene, CDR1 is SGHVS and CDR2 is FQNEAQ. The CDR3 consists of 15 residues. The CDR3 spells CASSSEVVSYNEQFF. CDR3 coding DNA: TGTGCCAGCAGCTCCGAGGTCGTGTCCTACAATGAGCAGTTCTTC.

V and J are TRBV7-9 and TRBJ2-7; 10 positions agree with TRBD1. Trimming removed 3 bases from V and 5 bases from J; junction bases left unmatched: 4. The CDR3 is 14 amino acids. Germline CDR1 reads SEHNR; CDR2 reads FQNEAQ (reference sequence). CDR3 in amino acids: CASSLGQGTHEQYF. DNA of the CDR3: TGTGCCAGCAGCTTGGGACAGGGGACCCACGAGCAGTACTTC.

This clone was found a few times. The rearrangement uses TRBV9 and TRBJ1-2; 10 bases agree with TRBD1. The ends lost 4 bases at V and 4 bases at J; junction bases unmatched: 10. Per the germline V gene, CDR1 is SGDLS and CDR2 is YYNGEE. This CDR3 is built from 16 residues. This chain's CDR3 is CASSSMGQGFGYGYTF. The CDR3 DNA sequence: TGTGCCAGCAGCAGTATGGGACAGGGGTTCGGCTATGGCTACACCTTC.

This clone was counted only a few times. This sequence joins TRBV28 and TRBJ1-2, with 9 bases matching TRBD1. Trimming removed 4 bases from V and 5 bases from J; junction bases left unmatched: 8. Germline CDR1 and CDR2: MDHEN and SYDVKM. CDR3 size: 15 residues. The CDR3 reads CASSSGTGSKYGYTF. The CDR3 DNA reads as TGTGCCAGCAGTTCAGGGACAGGGTCGAAATATGGCTACACCTTC.

The J gene is TRBJ2-3, the V gene TRBV6-5, with D unresolved. Germline-derived CDR1 and CDR2 are MNHEY and SVGAGI. With 11 bases removed from V and 6 bases from J, the gap between germline ends came to 18 bases. The CDR3 sequence is 13 residues long. The CDR3 loop reads CASSPGTPDTQYF. In DNA, the CDR3 is TGTGCCTCCTCCCCCGGTACTCCCGATACGCAGTATTTT.

The chain couples TRBV19 to TRBJ2-5; the match to TRBD1 covers 7 bases. This CDR3 has 13 residues. Looked up from germline, CDR1 is LNHDA and CDR2 is SQIVND (reference sequence). J lost 5 bases, V lost 5 bases, and 5 bases had no gene match. The CDR3 protein is CASSSQGSETQYF. The CDR3 region has the DNA TGTGCCAGTAGTTCACAGGGGTCGGAGACCCAGTACTTC.

The V and J genes are TRBV28 and TRBJ2-7; possibly TRBD1 for D (6 bases). The length of the CDR3 is 12 residues. Germline assignment: CDR1 MDHEN and CDR2 SYDVKM. V gave up 8 bases and J gave up 5 bases, with 13 bases separating them. CDR3 protein: CASEQGSHEQYF. Written as DNA, the CDR3 is TGTGCCAGCGAGCAGGGGTCCCACGAGCAGTACTTC.

The rearrangement uses TRBV28 and TRBJ1-3, with no clear D. The CDR3 covers 11 residues. Germline V gene data show CDR1 as MDHEN and CDR2 as SYDVKM. CDR3 region: CCVHSGNTIYF. CDR3 in DNA: TGTTGTGTGCACTCTGGAAACACCATATATTTT.

The chain joins TRBV6-5 to TRBJ1-4; D gene unclear. Trimming removed 2 bases from V and 5 bases from J, with 9 bases in between. Germline CDR1 reads MNHEY; CDR2 reads SVGAGI. The CDR3 extends over 14 amino acids. CDR3 DNA: TGTGCCAGCAGTTACAGGGTTCGGAATGAAAAACTGTTTTTT. Translation: CASSYRVRNEKLFF.

The V and J genes are TRBV7-9 and TRBJ2-3; tentatively, D is TRBD2 (5 bases). The germline gives CDR1 SEHNR, CDR2 FQNEAQ (reference sequence). This CDR3 spans 17 amino acids. The germline V and J ends were trimmed by 8 bases and 3 bases, with 24 bases remaining between them. The CDR3: CASALGNEGPKTDTQYF. Here the CDR3 DNA reads TGTGCCAGCGCCCTGGGTAATGAGGGTCCAAAAACAGATACGCAGTATTTT.

The chain carries TRBV27 and TRBJ2-7; D possibly uses TRBD1 or TRBD2 (6 bases each). Between the trimmed V and J ends, which lost 4 bases and 0 bases, there was a span of 16 bases. CDR1 is MNHEY, CDR2 SMNVEV, per germline (reference sequence). This CDR3 comprises 16 residues. CDR3 sequence (DNA): TGTGCCAGCAGTTCTACAGGGACTGGAAGCTCCTACGAGCAGTACTTC. Translation: CASSSTGTGSSYEQYF.

V gene TRBV27 combines with J gene TRBJ1-1; D is unresolved. Germline V lookup: CDR1 MNHEY, CDR2 SMNVEV (reference sequence). The germline V and J ends were trimmed by 3 bases and 0 bases, with 8 bases remaining between them. There are 14 residues in the CDR3. The CDR3 spells CASSFNNMNTEAFF. The CDR3 region has the DNA TGTGCCAGCAGTTTTAATAACATGAACACTGAAGCTTTCTTT.

This chain connects TRBV10-2 to TRBJ2-1; 7 bases agree with TRBD1. Germline values: CDR1 WSHSY, CDR2 SAAADI. The CDR3 is 19 residues long. Trimming took 2 bases from V and 3 from J; bases not matched to a gene: 16. CDR3 sequence (DNA): TGCGCCAGCAGTGAGCCATCGATGGGTTTAGGGGGCGTCTACAATGAGCAGTTCTTC. Encoded protein: CASSEPSMGLGGVYNEQFF.

The V and J genes are TRBV9 and TRBJ2-1, with D possibly TRBD1 on 5 matching bases. The V gene lost 0 bases and the J gene lost 2 bases, with 9 bases spanning the gap. The germline V gene has CDR1 SGDLS and CDR2 YYNGEE. The CDR3 loop spans 15 amino acids. Here the CDR3 reads CASSVGRGAYNEQFF. DNA for the CDR3: TGTGCCAGCAGCGTAGGTAGGGGCGCCTACAATGAGCAGTTCTTC. Full variable domain (rest looked up from reference TRBV9 and TRBJ2-1): DSGVTQTPKHLITATGQRVTLRCSPRSGDLSVYWYQQSLDQGLQFLIQYYNGEERAKGNILERFSAQQFPDLHSELNLSSLELGDSALYFCASSVGRGAYNEQFFGPGTRLTVL.

The chain joins TRBV3-1 (or the pseudogene TRBV3-2) to TRBJ1-2, with D hard to call. The CDR3 spans 12 residues. Trimming cost V 4 bases and J 7 bases, with 10 bases left between them. Per germline, CDR1 LGHDT and CDR2 YNNKEL (reference sequence). CDR3 protein: CASSRDWGGYTF. The CDR3 nucleotides are TGTGCCAGCAGCCGAGACTGGGGTGGCTACACCTTC.

V is TRBV2 and J is TRBJ2-5; TRBD1 aligns across 7 bases. Per the germline V gene, CDR1 is SNHLY and CDR2 is FYNNEI. The CDR3 is made up of 14 amino acids. With 1 base clipped from V and 4 bases from J, the junction kept 3 bases outside the gene matches. This chain's CDR3 is CASSEGGGRETQYF. CDR3 nucleotide sequence: TGTGCCAGCAGTGAAGGAGGGGGCAGAGAGACCCAGTACTTC.

DNA of the CDR3: TGTGCCATCAAGGAGGGACTAGCGGGGGGGCAAGAGACCCAGTACTTC. Translating it yields CAIKEGLAGGQETQYF. This chain links TRBV10-3 with TRBJ2-5; 16 nucleotides align to TRBD2. Germline trimming cut 7 bases from V and 2 bases from J; bases unmatched to any gene: 4. CDR1 ENHRY and CDR2 SYGVKD come from the germline V gene. There are 16 residues in the CDR3.

The chain joins TRBV3-1 (or the pseudogene TRBV3-2) to TRBJ2-1, with D perhaps matching TRBD1 (6 bases). Germline V gene data show CDR1 as LGHDT and CDR2 as YNNKEL (reference sequence). The V end lost 2 bases, the J end lost 3 bases, and 8 bases lay between the germline ends. The CDR3 spans 14 residues. Written as DNA, the CDR3 is TGTGCCAGCAGCCAATTGGACAGCTACAATGAGCAGTTCTTC. This gives the protein CASSQLDSYNEQFF.

The V gene is TRBV5-5, the J gene TRBJ1-5; D perhaps matches TRBD1 (5 bases). The CDR3 loop spans 16 amino acids. V was shortened by 4 bases and J by 3 bases, with 17 bases between the two germline ends. Germline CDR1 SGHKS, CDR2 YYEKEE (reference sequence). DNA for the CDR3: TGTGCCAGCAGCAACTTGGGGGGACCGATCAATCAGCCCCAGCATTTT. Residues: CASSNLGGPINQPQHF.

The chain uses TRBV5-1 and TRBJ2-3, with a possible D match to TRBD1 (5 bases). Trimming took 0 bases from V and 2 from J, leaving 10 bases between them. CDR3 length: 15 residues. CDR1 SGHRS and CDR2 YFSETQ come from the germline V gene. The CDR3 region is CASSLADNPTDTQYF. Written as DNA, the CDR3 is TGCGCCAGCAGCTTGGCGGACAACCCCACAGATACGCAGTATTTT.

The chain couples TRBV18 to TRBJ2-7; D is ambiguous. This CDR3 contains 18 residues. V was clipped by 4 bases and J by 3 bases, with 25 bases between them. Per germline, CDR1 KGHSH and CDR2 LQKENI. The DNA of the CDR3 is TGTGCCAGCTCACAACCACCGGGCGAGGAGAGAGGAGTCTACGAGCAGTACTTC. Encoded protein: CASSQPPGEERGVYEQYF.

This clone was seen once. V gene TRBV6-5 combines with J gene TRBJ1-6, with 8 positions matching TRBD1. Germline trimming cut 4 bases from V and 12 bases from J; bases unmatched to any gene: 14. The CDR3 extends over 16 amino acids. The germline gives CDR1 MNHEY, CDR2 SVGAGI. CDR3 DNA: TGTGCCAGCAGTTTGAGCCGACAGGGGTTGTGGGAACCCCTCCACTTT. Its translation: CASSLSRQGLWEPLHF.

This chain uses TRBV2 with TRBJ2-7; D gene unclear. Trimming took 6 bases from V and 2 from J, leaving 8 bases between them. The CDR3 sequence is 12 residues long. Germline V lookup: CDR1 SNHLY, CDR2 FYNNEI. CDR3 loop: CASRLQPYEQYF. CDR3 sequence (DNA): TGTGCCAGCAGGCTACAGCCCTACGAGCAGTACTTC.

V gene TRBV30 combines with J gene TRBJ2-3, with D unclear. The germline V and J ends were trimmed by 2 bases and 6 bases, with 12 bases remaining between them. This CDR3 is 13 amino acids long. The germline V gene encodes CDR1 GTSNPN and CDR2 SVGIG (reference sequence). CDR3 sequence reads: CAWSFHQADTQYF. CDR3 nucleotide sequence: TGTGCCTGGAGTTTCCACCAGGCGGATACGCAGTATTTT.

V gene TRBV7-2 combines with J gene TRBJ2-3, with a weak D call TRBD1 (6 bases). This CDR3 is built from 14 residues. Germline values: CDR1 SGHTA, CDR2 FQGNSA. V lost 3 bases, J lost 3 bases, and 10 bases lay in between. CDR3 coding DNA: TGTGCCAGCAGCTTTAACAGGGTGACAGATACGCAGTATTTT. Amino acids: CASSFNRVTDTQYF.

This rearrangement joins TRBV24-1 to TRBJ2-3; tentatively, D is TRBD2 (6 bases). Germline V lookup: CDR1 KGHDR, CDR2 SFDVKD. Trimming removed 8 bases from V and 0 bases from J, with 11 bases in between. There are 14 residues in the CDR3. CDR3 residues: CATMTSPSTDTQYF. DNA for the CDR3: TGTGCCACCATGACTAGTCCTAGCACAGATACGCAGTATTTT.

CDR3 amino acids: CASSLERIAGGTYNEQFF. The CDR3 coding sequence is TGTGCCAGCAGCTTAGAAAGAATAGCGGGGGGGACCTACAATGAGCAGTTCTTC. V gene TRBV7-2 combines with J gene TRBJ2-1; 11 positions agree with TRBD2. CDR3 length: 18 amino acids. Germline trimming cut 1 base from V and 2 bases from J; bases unmatched to any gene: 7. Germline CDR1 SGHTA, CDR2 FQGNSA.

This clone was counted a single time. The V and J genes are TRBV11-2 and TRBJ1-5; D is unclear. V was shortened by 7 bases and J by 1 base, with 11 bases between the two germline ends. The CDR3 covers 14 residues. The V gene's germline CDR1 is SGHAT and CDR2 FQNNGV. The CDR3 region has the DNA TGTGCCAGCAACACTGCGGGAAGCAATCAGCCCCAGCATTTT. Protein product: CASNTAGSNQPQHF.

The V and J genes are TRBV6-5 and TRBJ2-2; D call uncertain. The CDR3 consists of 15 residues. V dropped 0 bases and J dropped 8 bases, with 13 bases sitting between them. Germline V gene lookup returns CDR1 MNHEY and CDR2 SVGAGI. This CDR3 is CASSYSSNNRGELFF. The CDR3 nucleotides read TGTGCCAGCAGTTACTCGAGTAATAACCGTGGGGAGCTGTTTTTT.

The rearrangement links TRBV7-2 to TRBJ1-2, with TRBD1 identical over 7 bases. Germline CDR1 SGHTA, CDR2 FQGNSA. The ends lost 4 bases at V and 2 bases at J; junction bases unmatched: 13. The CDR3 covers 17 residues. Here the CDR3 DNA reads TGTGCCAGCAGCTATAGACAGGGCCGATTTTCAAACTATGGCTACACCTTC. Translation gives CASSYRQGRFSNYGYTF.

This chain joins TRBV7-3 and TRBJ2-2, with D perhaps matching TRBD1 (6 bases). This CDR3 contains 15 residues. The ends were cut back, 5 bases at V and 1 base at J, with 11 bases in the middle. CDR1 is SGHTA and CDR2 is FQGTGA in the germline V gene. In DNA, the CDR3 is TGTGCCAGCAGCCCAATGACAGGGAACACCGGGGAGCTGTTTTTT. Protein product: CASSPMTGNTGELFF.